Below are 18 T cell receptor beta chains sequenced from a single sample in a study of cytomegalovirus exposure and HLA in healthy donors. PCR employed 60 Vbeta and 13 Jbeta primers. Assay: immunoSEQ multiplex PCR; the TCRdb copy retains only in-frame clones and omits some. This sample's clone table lists about 170,000 clones. Sequenced input: PBMCs. These TCRs come from a woman aged 55-69 years in good health and CMV-seronegative.

The chain combines TRBV27 with TRBJ2-6; D is possibly TRBD2 (5 bases). The CDR3 sequence is 16 residues long. Trimming stripped 5 bases from V and 3 bases from J, with 14 bases between. The germline gives CDR1 MNHEY, CDR2 SMNVEV (reference sequence). The CDR3 bases are TGTGCCAGCAGTCCCCGCCGGGGAAGTGGGGCCAACGTCCTGACTTTC. Encoded protein: CASSPRRGSGANVLTF.

The chain is built from TRBV7-9 and TRBJ2-3; TRBD1 agrees at 10 bases. V shed 2 bases and J 1 base; nucleotides not matched to a gene: 6. The CDR3 loop spans 17 amino acids. From germline, CDR1 is SEHNR and CDR2 FQNEAQ (reference sequence). This CDR3 reads CASSLTRDRGGTDTQYF. Written as DNA, the CDR3 is TGTGCCAGCAGCTTAACGCGGGACAGGGGAGGCACAGATACGCAGTATTTT. The full variable domain, its missing parts supplied by reference TRBV7-9 and TRBJ2-3, is DTGVSQNPRHKITKRGQNVTFRCDPISEHNRLYWYRQTLGQGPEFLTYFQNEAQLEKSRLLSDRFSAERPKGSFSTLEIQRTEQGDSAMYLCASSLTRDRGGTDTQYFGPGTRLTVL.

The chain combines TRBV6-1 with TRBJ1-3; perhaps TRBD1 as D (6 bases). This CDR3 comprises 15 residues. Trimming stripped 7 bases from V and 3 bases from J, with 16 bases between. Per the germline V gene, CDR1 is MNHNS and CDR2 is SASEGT. Here the CDR3 DNA reads TGTGCCAGCACTGAGGGGGGGGCTGGTGGAAACACCATATATTTT. Protein: CASTEGGAGGNTIYF.

V gene TRBV5-1 combines with J gene TRBJ2-1; perhaps TRBD1 as D (5 bases). Germline V lookup: CDR1 SGHRS, CDR2 YFSETQ. The V gene lost 4 bases and the J gene lost 10 bases, with 9 bases spanning the gap. CDR3 size: 11 residues. The DNA of the CDR3 is TGCGCCAGCAGCAAAAACAGGGAGCAGTTCTTC. The encoded protein is CASSKNREQFF.

The rearrangement uses TRBV27 and TRBJ2-7; 9 nucleotides align to TRBD1. CDR3 size: 13 residues. Germline V gene data show CDR1 as MNHEY and CDR2 as SMNVEV (reference sequence). The ends lost 5 bases at V and 6 bases at J; junction bases unmatched: 5. The chain's CDR3 is CASSPDRGGEQYF. The CDR3 nucleotides read TGTGCCAGCAGTCCGGACAGGGGAGGCGAGCAGTACTTC.

J is TRBJ2-5 and V is TRBV6-1, with TRBD1 identical over 9 bases. V shed 5 bases, J shed 5 bases, and the junction held 3 bases outside the gene matches. The CDR3 runs 13 residues. The germline V gene has CDR1 MNHNS and CDR2 SASEGT. CDR3 sequence reads: CASSRDREETQYF. The CDR3 nucleotides read TGTGCCAGCAGTCGGGACAGGGAGGAGACCCAGTACTTC.

The chain uses TRBV7-6 and TRBJ1-1; D call uncertain. This CDR3 contains 13 residues. Germline values: CDR1 SGHVS, CDR2 FNYEAQ. The V and J ends lost 2 bases and 9 bases respectively, with 13 bases between them. The CDR3 DNA reads TGTGCCAGCAGCTTAACCCCCGGGATTCAAGCTTTCTTT. Translating it yields CASSLTPGIQAFF.

The rearrangement links TRBV5-4 to TRBJ1-6; TRBD1 is a possible D gene (5 bases). Trimming pared 4 bases from V and 4 bases from J, leaving 9 bases between. Germline CDR1 reads SGHNT; CDR2 reads YYREEE (reference sequence). The CDR3 is made up of 14 amino acids. As DNA, the CDR3 is TGTGCCAGCAGCCCGGGACTATATAATTCACCCCTCCACTTT. Translating it yields CASSPGLYNSPLHF.

The chain recombines TRBV6-6 with TRBJ1-1, with D perhaps matching TRBD1 (6 bases). Trimming stripped 2 bases from V and 4 bases from J, with 11 bases between. Germline CDR1 reads MNHNY; CDR2 reads SVGAGI (reference sequence). This CDR3 has 14 residues. The CDR3 region has the DNA TGTGCCAGCAGTTACCGGGCAGGGGTCACTGAAGCTTTCTTT. Protein sequence: CASSYRAGVTEAFF.

This chain uses TRBV19 with TRBJ2-3; D call uncertain. Germline assignment: CDR1 LNHDA and CDR2 SQIVND (reference sequence). V was cut by 6 bases and J by 10 bases, with 5 bases left in between. The CDR3 contains 9 residues. Here the CDR3 DNA reads TGTGCCAGTAGCCATCCGCAGTATTTT. Amino acids: CASSHPQYF. The full variable domain, completed using reference TRBV19 and TRBJ2-3, is DGGITQSPKYLFRKEGQNVTLSCEQNLNHDAMYWYRQDPGQGLRLIYYSQIVNDFQKGDIAEGYSVSREKKESFPLTVTSAQKNPTAFYLCASSHPQYFGPGTRLTVL.

The rearrangement joins TRBV6-5 to TRBJ1-3, with no clear D. CDR3 length: 14 amino acids. Deletions cut 2 bases from V and 0 bases from J, with 5 bases between. CDR1 and CDR2 (germline): MNHEY, SVGAGI. The CDR3 DNA follows: TGTGCCAGCAGTTACGGAGACTCTGGAAACACCATATATTTT. Its protein is CASSYGDSGNTIYF.

The CDR3 DNA sequence: TGTGCCAGCAGCCTCTTCTTGAACACTGAAGCTTTCTTT. Residues: CASSLFLNTEAFF. The chain couples TRBV7-3 to TRBJ1-1; no clear D gene. The CDR3 loop spans 13 amino acids. Trimming pared 5 bases from V and 0 bases from J, leaving 7 bases between. CDR1 and CDR2 from the germline V gene are SGHTA and FQGTGA.

The chain couples TRBV27 to TRBJ2-7, with D tentatively TRBD2 (5 bases). The CDR3 runs to 13 residues. The germline gives CDR1 MNHEY, CDR2 SMNVEV (reference sequence). Trimming pared 6 bases from V and 11 bases from J, leaving 20 bases between. In DNA, the CDR3 is TGTGCCAGCAGCCTGGATTCGCGAGGGAAGAAGTACTTC. This encodes CASSLDSRGKKYF.

This chain uses TRBV4-3 with TRBJ1-2; D is ambiguous. The V gene lost 0 bases and the J gene lost 3 bases, with 11 bases spanning the gap. Germline V CDR1 and CDR2: LGHNA, YSLEER. The CDR3 has 15 amino acids. CDR3 amino acids: CASSQDTWSDYGYTF. In DNA form, the CDR3 reads TGCGCCAGCAGCCAAGATACGTGGTCGGACTATGGCTACACCTTC.

The J gene is TRBJ1-1, the V gene TRBV4-3, with D uncertain. Between the trimmed V and J ends, which lost 0 bases and 7 bases, there was a span of 12 bases. CDR3 size: 14 residues. Germline V CDR1 and CDR2: LGHNA, YSLEER. CDR3 protein: CASSQESGRIEAFF. Here the CDR3 DNA reads TGCGCCAGCAGCCAAGAGTCAGGCAGGATTGAAGCTTTCTTT.

CDR3 DNA: TGTGCCAGCAGTTATCAGGGGGGTCGAGGTGAAGCTTTCTTT. Protein product: CASSYQGGRGEAFF. The J gene is TRBJ1-1, the V gene TRBV27, with 7 bases fitting TRBD1. The CDR3 consists of 14 residues. Germline values: CDR1 MNHEY, CDR2 SMNVEV (reference sequence). J was trimmed by 7 bases and V by 4 bases; bases with no gene match: 9.

This sequence joins TRBV6-4 and TRBJ2-5, with D possibly matching TRBD1 (6 bases). CDR1 MRHNA and CDR2 SNTAGT come from the germline V gene. V lost 1 base to trimming and J lost 3 bases, with 12 bases between them. This CDR3 comprises 15 residues. The CDR3 spells CASSDFRTGKETQYF. The CDR3 nucleotides read TGTGCCAGCAGTGACTTCAGAACAGGGAAAGAGACCCAGTACTTC.

The chain couples TRBV7-3 to TRBJ1-2, with 7 bases lining up with TRBD1. Germline values: CDR1 SGHTA, CDR2 FQGTGA. CDR3 length: 15 residues. V lost 4 bases to trimming and J lost 4 bases; unmatched junction nucleotides: 9. The CDR3 reads CASSSLTGIFYGYTF. In nucleotides, the CDR3 is TGTGCCAGCAGCTCCCTGACAGGGATCTTCTATGGCTACACCTTC.